The 7 T cell receptor beta chains below all came from one sample that was sequenced in a study of shared clonotypes between healthy human individuals. Using immunoSEQ multiplex PCR, the repertoire was profiled, and TCRdb retains in-frame clones only, with some absent. The sample has around 1,100,000 clones, approximately 77% seen once; the top ten hold 0.85% to 1%. Material: memory CD4+ T cells from PBMCs. Indicated subset: CD45RA-negative fraction. Receptors were obtained from a man aged 18 to 30 in good health. Some clones in this sample may be carry-over from other donors' samples.

This clone was seen a handful of times. The V call is TRBV20-1, the J call TRBJ2-1; D unresolved. The CDR3 spans 10 residues. V lost 5 bases, J lost 6 bases, and 5 bases lay in between. Per the germline V gene, CDR1 is DFQATT and CDR2 is SNEGSKA (reference sequence). The CDR3: CSADVNEQFF. CDR3 DNA sequence: TGCAGTGCTGACGTCAATGAGCAGTTCTTC.

The chain has TRBV28 and TRBJ2-7; D uncertain. Germline assignment: CDR1 MDHEN and CDR2 SYDVKM. The CDR3 is made up of 13 amino acids. CDR3 sequence reads: CATNLGRTYEQYF. As DNA, the CDR3 is TGTGCAACTAATCTCGGCAGAACCTACGAGCAGTACTTC. The full variable domain, with the rest looked up from reference TRBV28 and TRBJ2-7, is DVKVTQSSRYLVKRTGEKVFLECVQDMDHENMFWYRQDPGLGLRLIYFSYDVKMKEKGDIPEGYSVSREKKERFSLILESASTNQTSMYLCATNLGRTYEQYFGPGTRLTVT.

The chain links TRBV20-1 to TRBJ2-5; D is unresolved. Germline V gene lookup returns CDR1 DFQATT and CDR2 SNEGSKA (reference sequence). Deletions cut 7 bases from V and 0 bases from J, with 6 bases between. The CDR3 sequence is 11 residues long. The CDR3 region has the DNA TGCAGTGTAGGGTACCAAGAGACCCAGTACTTC. Translation gives CSVGYQETQYF.

The chain combines TRBV14 with TRBJ1-3, with D unresolved. The ends were cut back, 5 bases at V and 3 bases at J, with 11 bases in the middle. Germline V lookup: CDR1 SGHDN, CDR2 FVKESK. The CDR3 has 14 amino acids. DNA for the CDR3: TGTGCCAGCAGCACCCCGGGGAGTGGAAACACCATATATTTT. Amino acids: CASSTPGSGNTIYF.

The chain joins TRBV5-1 to TRBJ1-1; a weak D match, TRBD1 (5 bases). Germline CDR1 SGHRS, CDR2 YFSETQ. CDR3 length: 15 residues. V was cut by 0 bases and J by 5 bases, with 14 bases left in between. The CDR3 spells CASSLEAGRGTEAFF. The CDR3 DNA sequence: TGCGCCAGCAGCTTGGAGGCAGGGAGAGGGACTGAAGCTTTCTTT.

The chain combines TRBV28 with TRBJ1-4; TRBD1 matches at 7 bases. Trimming cost V 4 bases and J 4 bases; bases outside gene matches: 6. Germline loops: CDR1 MDHEN, CDR2 SYDVKM. The CDR3 spans 15 residues. The CDR3 DNA is TGTGCCAGCAGTTCCCGACAGGGCCTTAATGAAAAACTGTTTTTT. Protein sequence: CASSSRQGLNEKLFF. Full variable domain (remainder filled in from reference TRBV28 and TRBJ1-4): DVKVTQSSRYLVKRTGEKVFLECVQDMDHENMFWYRQDPGLGLRLIYFSYDVKMKEKGDIPEGYSVSREKKERFSLILESASTNQTSMYLCASSSRQGLNEKLFFGSGTQLSVL.

J is TRBJ2-1 and V is TRBV20-1; no definite D call. The CDR3 totals 10 residues. Trimming removed 5 bases from V and 3 bases from J, with 2 bases in between. Germline values: CDR1 DFQATT, CDR2 SNEGSKA (reference sequence). CDR3 nucleotide sequence: TGCAGTGCTGGCTACAATGAGCAGTTCTTC. Translating gives CSAGYNEQFF.